This T cell receptor (beta chain) was documented in a study of T-cell reconstitution after alpha-beta-depleted transplantation in children. The study, taken as a whole, reports: Surviving recipient T cells and intrathymic progenitors accounted for some patients' high TCRbeta diversity at day 60. There were reportedly several hundred expanded graft clones from which alpha-beta T cells came about two months after transplant. The authors attributed T-cell counts and diversity one year after transplant mostly to newly produced T cells.

A note on this clonotype: Antigen specificity is unknown.

A TCRbeta library incorporating unique molecular identifiers was prepared. One entry per CDR3 protein, called by TCRdb with MiXCR from the PCR reads. The sample lists a few hundred thousand distinct CDR3 sequences, around 9.1% seen once, with 7.5% in the top ten. The sequence came from a boy younger than two with acute myeloid leukemia, due to receive a stem cell transplant. The sequences come from PBMCs, collected before TCRalphabeta/CD19-depleted stem cell transplant.

CDR3 nucleotide sequence: TGTGCCAGTAGATCCGGGACAGGGGGATGGACTGAAGCTTTCTTT. This encodes CASRSGTGGWTEAFF. The V call is TRBV19, the J call TRBJ1-1; TRBD1 matches 11 bases. J was trimmed by 5 bases and V by 6 bases; bases with no gene match: 8. Germline V gene lookup returns CDR1 LNHDA and CDR2 SQIVND (reference sequence). The CDR3 has 15 amino acids.